Below, 20 T cell receptor beta chains from the same sample are listed, as sequenced in a study of T cell responses to AZD1222 COVID-19 vaccine. This table comes from immunoSEQ multiplex PCR, and its TCRdb copy is limited to in-frame clones, with some not included. The sample includes 140,000 to 150,000 clones, approximately 78% of them seen just once. The sample was peripheral blood, taken on day 0 of MenACWY control vaccination. Source of these receptors: an adult in good health.

V and J are TRBV6-4 and TRBJ2-2; D might be TRBD1 (5 bases). Germline assignment: CDR1 MRHNA and CDR2 SNTAGT. This CDR3 is 14 amino acids long. Deletions cut 5 bases from V and 3 bases from J, with 10 bases between. The CDR3 nucleotides are TGTGCCAGCAGTCCGCAGGGATACACCGGGGAGCTGTTTTTT. This encodes CASSPQGYTGELFF.

The CDR3 bases are TGTGCCAGCAGCTATAAGTCCGGGACACGGGAGACCCAGTACTTC. Protein product: CASSYKSGTRETQYF. J is TRBJ2-5 and V is TRBV3-1 (or the pseudogene TRBV3-2); the D gene is possibly TRBD1 (6 bases). V was pared by 5 bases and J by 5 bases, with 18 bases between. Looked up from germline, CDR1 is LGHDT and CDR2 is YNNKEL (reference sequence). This CDR3 is built from 15 residues.

The CDR3, as DNA: TGCGCCAGCAGCCAAGCGGGGCCCAATCACTACGAGCAGTACTTC. Protein sequence: CASSQAGPNHYEQYF. This chain links TRBV4-1 with TRBJ2-7; either TRBD1 or TRBD2 may supply D (5 bases each). The CDR3 contains 15 residues. The germline gives CDR1 MGHRA, CDR2 YSYEKL. V lost 1 base and J 3 bases, leaving 13 bases between the germline ends.

This clone was counted at least ten times. The CDR3 bases are TGTGCCAGCAGCGTAGCTACGGAGGAGCACCAGCAACAGACCCAGTACTTC. Amino acid sequence: CASSVATEEHQQQTQYF. The rearrangement uses TRBV9 and TRBJ2-5, with D perhaps TRBD2 (5 bases). The germline V gene has CDR1 SGDLS and CDR2 YYNGEE. Trimming removed 0 bases at V and 6 bases at J, with 21 bases between. The CDR3 runs 17 residues.

This chain connects TRBV29-1 to TRBJ1-1; tentative D call: TRBD1 (6 bases). V lost 0 bases and J lost 3, with 11 bases in between. Germline V CDR1 and CDR2: SQVTM, ANQGSEA. The CDR3 spans 14 residues. The CDR3 bases are TGCAGCGTTGAAGAGGGGGGGCGGTACACTGAAGCTTTCTTT. Translated: CSVEEGGRYTEAFF.

This sequence joins TRBV28 and TRBJ2-1; 12 bases are shared with TRBD2. J was trimmed by 7 bases and V by 8 bases; bases with no gene match: 18. Germline V lookup: CDR1 MDHEN, CDR2 SYDVKM. The CDR3 length is 18 residues. CDR3 sequence (DNA): TGTGCCAGCCTCCCCCCTAGCGGGGGGGTAAAATCAGGGAATGAGCAGTTCTTC. Translating it yields CASLPPSGGVKSGNEQFF.

The chain carries TRBV5-4 and TRBJ2-4; D is ambiguous. This CDR3 is 16 amino acids long. Looked up from germline, CDR1 is SGHNT and CDR2 is YYREEE (reference sequence). V gave up 3 bases and J gave up 0 bases, with 13 bases separating them. The CDR3, as DNA: TGTGCCAGCAGCTATCGGCCACTGGGAGCCAAAAACATTCAGTACTTC. Its translation is CASSYRPLGAKNIQYF.

The chain carries TRBV6-1 and TRBJ1-5, with D uncertain. The CDR3 has 14 amino acids. Looked up from germline, CDR1 is MNHNS and CDR2 is SASEGT. Between the trimmed V and J ends, which lost 1 base and 0 bases, there was a span of 4 bases. The CDR3 reads CASSEVDSNQPQHF. For the CDR3, the DNA is TGTGCCAGCAGTGAAGTCGATAGCAATCAGCCCCAGCATTTT.

This rearrangement joins TRBV19 to TRBJ2-3; 8 positions agree with TRBD2. CDR3 length: 14 amino acids. Germline trimming cut 7 bases from V and 4 bases from J; bases unmatched to any gene: 7. Germline CDR1 and CDR2: LNHDA and SQIVND (reference sequence). Here the CDR3 DNA reads TGTGCCAGTATGAACGGGGGGGTGTCAGATACGCAGTATTTT. This gives the protein CASMNGGVSDTQYF.

This clone was picked up a small number of times. The V and J genes are TRBV7-9 and TRBJ2-2; the D gene could be TRBD1 or TRBD2 (5 bases each). CDR3 length: 13 residues. Trimming took 6 bases from V and 4 from J, leaving 9 bases between them. Germline V gives CDR1 SEHNR, CDR2 FQNEAQ (reference sequence). For the CDR3, the DNA is TGTGCCAGCAGGGGGGAAGGCACCGGGGAGCTGTTTTTT. It translates to CASRGEGTGELFF.

The chain couples TRBV19 to TRBJ2-7; 9 positions agree with TRBD2. The length of the CDR3 is 14 residues. The ends lost 5 bases at V and 6 bases at J; junction bases unmatched: 8. Germline assignment: CDR1 LNHDA and CDR2 SQIVND (reference sequence). CDR3 in amino acids: CASSPTGLAFEQYF. DNA of the CDR3: TGTGCCAGTAGTCCCACCGGACTAGCGTTCGAGCAGTACTTC.

This sequence joins TRBV7-3 and TRBJ2-1, with TRBD1 as a possible D gene (6 bases). V lost 2 bases and J lost 6, with 14 bases in between. The V gene's germline CDR1 is SGHTA and CDR2 FQGTGA. CDR3 length equals 15 residues. Here the CDR3 DNA reads TGTGCCAGCAGCTTACAGGGGCCTCACTTCAATGAGCAGTTCTTC. It is translated as CASSLQGPHFNEQFF.

This clone was counted between two and nine times. V gene TRBV5-1 combines with J gene TRBJ1-3; D is undetermined. The CDR3 spans 13 residues. V was trimmed by 4 bases and J by 0 bases, leaving 5 bases between them. Germline CDR1 SGHRS, CDR2 YFSETQ. In DNA, the CDR3 is TGCGCCAGCAGCCTAAACTCTGGAAACACCATATATTTT. It yields the protein CASSLNSGNTIYF.

This rearrangement joins TRBV11-3 to TRBJ1-3; 9 positions agree with TRBD1. The CDR3 contains 15 residues. Germline loops: CDR1 SGHNT, CDR2 YENEEA. The V segment lost 5 bases and the J segment 9 bases; nucleotides outside the gene matches: 11. CDR3 sequence reads: CASSAGSGTGSTIYF. The DNA of the CDR3 is TGTGCCAGCAGCGCCGGATCCGGGACAGGGTCCACCATATATTTT. Drawing the rest from reference TRBV11-3 and TRBJ1-3, the complete variable domain is EAGVVQSPRYKIIEKKQPVAFWCNPISGHNTLYWYLQNLGQGPELLIRYENEEAVDDSQLPKDRFSAERLKGVDSTLKIQPAELGDSAVYLCASSAGSGTGSTIYFGEGSWLTVV.

The V gene is TRBV6-5, the J gene TRBJ2-7; D is unclear. Trimming took 2 bases from V and 1 from J, leaving 6 bases between them. Germline V gene lookup returns CDR1 MNHEY and CDR2 SVGAGI. The CDR3 is 13 residues long. The CDR3 region has the DNA TGTGCCAGCAGTTACGTCAGATCCTACGAGCAGTACGTC. This translates into CASSYVRSYEQYV.

As for this clone: The sample holds other DNA sequences that translate to the same CDR3. The CDR3 DNA sequence: TGCGCCAGCAGCTTGGGGACAGAAGGCACTGAAGCTTTCTTT. Its protein is CASSLGTEGTEAFF. The chain carries TRBV5-1 and TRBJ1-1, with D possibly TRBD1 on 6 matching bases. Germline values: CDR1 SGHRS, CDR2 YFSETQ. The CDR3 sequence is 14 residues long. Between the trimmed V and J ends, which lost 0 bases and 4 bases, there was a span of 10 bases.

The rearrangement uses TRBV11-2 and TRBJ1-1, with D maybe TRBD1 (6 bases). Trimming pared 7 bases from V and 0 bases from J, leaving 24 bases between. This CDR3 spans 18 amino acids. Germline V gene sequence: CDR1 SGHAT, CDR2 FQNNGV. CDR3 sequence reads: CASTHGLRGRKMNTEAFF. Written as DNA, the CDR3 is TGTGCCAGCACCCATGGTCTCAGGGGTAGAAAGATGAACACTGAAGCTTTCTTT.

This clone has a single count. In the same sample, other DNA sequences code for this CDR3. The CDR3 loop reads CASSLGRSYGYTF. Here the CDR3 DNA reads TGTGCCAGCAGTTTGGGACGGTCCTATGGCTACACCTTC. This chain connects TRBV6-5 to TRBJ1-2; D may be TRBD1 (5 bases). The CDR3 contains 13 residues. V was shortened by 4 bases and J by 4 bases, with 10 bases between the two germline ends. Germline values: CDR1 MNHEY, CDR2 SVGAGI.

The chain employs TRBV3-1 (or the pseudogene TRBV3-2) and TRBJ2-5, with D possibly being TRBD1 or TRBD2 (6 bases each). Between the trimmed V and J ends, which lost 4 bases and 5 bases, there was a span of 11 bases. Germline V gives CDR1 LGHDT, CDR2 YNNKEL (reference sequence). This CDR3 contains 13 residues. The CDR3 nucleotides read TGTGCCAGCAGCCGGAGGGGGAGCGAGACCCAGTACTTC. Translating gives CASSRRGSETQYF.

The chain uses TRBV6-5 and TRBJ1-1, with D perhaps TRBD1 (6 bases). Germline-derived CDR1 and CDR2 are MNHEY and SVGAGI. Trimming shortened V by 5 bases and J by 8 bases, and 21 bases separated the two germline ends. This CDR3 is built from 15 residues. CDR3 sequence reads: CASSRSLETGTEAFF. CDR3 nucleotides: TGTGCCAGCAGTCGCTCTCTGGAAACAGGGACCGAAGCTTTCTTT.